The 2 T cell receptor beta chains in this list originate from one sample, sequenced in a study of OX40 agonist ivuxolimab in advanced cancers. TCRdb's copy holds only in-frame clones and misses some; the assay was immunoSEQ multiplex PCR. The profile shows tens of thousands of clones, about 86% of them singletons. The sample in question was CD4+ or CD8+ T cells sorted from blood, obtained in a trial of the OX40 agonist ivuxolimab. The receptors were sampled from an adult with an advanced solid tumor such as melanoma, head and neck, liver or kidney cancer.

The chain links TRBV27 to TRBJ2-1; 8 positions agree with TRBD1. Germline values: CDR1 MNHEY, CDR2 SMNVEV (reference sequence). V dropped 0 bases and J dropped 4; count of bases not matched to a gene: 2. This CDR3 contains 15 residues. The CDR3: CASSLSTGAYNEQFF. CDR3 nucleotides: TGTGCCAGCAGTTTATCGACAGGGGCTTACAATGAGCAGTTCTTC.

The chain has TRBV19 and TRBJ1-5; TRBD1 might be the D (5 bases). The V end was cut by 3 bases, the J end by 3 bases, with 21 bases between. The CDR3 is 18 residues long. CDR1 is LNHDA, CDR2 SQIVND, per germline (reference sequence). CDR3 in amino acids: CASSMEGAEGLNNQPQHF. The DNA of the CDR3 is TGTGCCAGTAGTATGGAGGGTGCTGAGGGGCTGAACAATCAGCCCCAGCATTTT.